One and the same sample provided the 10 T cell receptor beta chains below, sequenced in a study of Ad26.COV2.S vaccination and SARS-CoV-2 variants (dated by TCRdb to about 2021). The library came from the immunoSEQ multiplex PCR assay. TCRdb took over this immuneACCESS table, retaining in-frame rearrangements with V and J assigned. Such tables are incomplete; in checked studies, under half of the missing clones stem from an unresolved V gene, and the remainder is unexplained. The sample profile shows just under 250,000 clones; 88% of them were found once. The ten largest make up about 11% of the sample. The intended sense of this specimen's treatment or condition label: 19 received Ad26.COV2.S at low or high dose, single or two shots; several received placebo; per-sample allocation not given. Repertoires of vaccine and placebo recipients were sequenced from samples collected on day 63 after the first injection.

The sample was peripheral blood, taken in a trial of Ad26.COV2.S vaccine versus placebo. The origin of the receptors is a person between 18 and 59 years old who received the Ad26.COV2.S COVID-19 vaccine or a placebo.

V and J are TRBV7-9 and TRBJ1-4, with 7 bases identical to TRBD1. The CDR3 length is 15 residues. Germline assignment: CDR1 SEHNR and CDR2 FQNEAQ (reference sequence). The junction had 5 bases not matched to a gene; V was cut back by 5 bases and J by 2 bases. The CDR3 sequence: CASSPPTGTNEKLFF. The CDR3 DNA reads as TGTGCCAGCAGCCCCCCGACAGGGACTAATGAAAAACTGTTTTTT. Supplemented by reference TRBV7-9 and TRBJ1-4, the full variable domain reads DTGVSQNPRHKITKRGQNVTFRCDPISEHNRLYWYRQTLGQGPEFLTYFQNEAQLEKSRLLSDRFSAERPKGSFSTLEIQRTEQGDSAMYLCASSPPTGTNEKLFFGSGTQLSVL.

In its sample, this clone was seen once. The chain carries TRBV5-1 and TRBJ2-1; 9 bases agree with TRBD1. In germline, CDR1 is SGHRS, CDR2 YFSETQ. The CDR3 sequence is 15 residues long. V gave up 2 bases and J gave up 2 bases; unmatched junction bases: 2. The CDR3 DNA reads TGCGCCAGCAGCTTAGGACAGGGGCCCTACAATGAGCAGTTCTTC. This encodes CASSLGQGPYNEQFF.

The V call is TRBV10-3, the J call TRBJ2-3; D uncertain. The CDR3 has 13 amino acids. CDR1 and CDR2 from the germline V gene are ENHRY and SYGVKD. V was clipped by 3 bases and J by 5 bases, with 9 bases between them. CDR3 sequence reads: CAISEARLDTQYF. CDR3 sequence (DNA): TGTGCCATCAGTGAAGCGCGTCTAGATACGCAGTATTTT.

V gene TRBV9 combines with J gene TRBJ2-7; D is perhaps TRBD1 (6 bases). The V and J ends lost 7 bases and 3 bases respectively, with 20 bases between them. This CDR3 contains 15 residues. The germline CDR1 and CDR2 sequences are SGDLS and YYNGEE. The CDR3 bases are TGTGCCAGCGCGGTAGGTTCCAGGGGTTTCTACGAGCAGTACTTC. It specifies CASAVGSRGFYEQYF.

The chain links TRBV9 to TRBJ1-2; D uncertain. V was shortened by 4 bases and J by 3 bases, with 16 bases between the two germline ends. The CDR3 loop spans 15 amino acids. Germline loops: CDR1 SGDLS, CDR2 YYNGEE. In DNA form, the CDR3 reads TGTGCCAGCAGCAGGGTCCCCCGGGGAGACTATGGCTACACCTTC. Encoded protein: CASSRVPRGDYGYTF.

The table lists this clone with a count of one. This chain connects TRBV19 to TRBJ2-7, with TRBD1 as a possible D gene (5 bases). The V and J ends lost 5 bases and 4 bases respectively, with 12 bases between them. The V gene's germline CDR1 is LNHDA and CDR2 SQIVND (reference sequence). The CDR3 loop spans 13 amino acids. CDR3 in DNA: TGTGCCAGTAGTGCCGACAGAGCGTACGAGCAGTACTTC. It specifies CASSADRAYEQYF.

The J gene is TRBJ2-5, the V gene TRBV7-9; D is uncertain. With 5 bases removed from V and 5 bases from J, the gap between germline ends came to 12 bases. Germline CDR1 and CDR2: SEHNR and FQNEAQ (reference sequence). The CDR3 runs to 13 residues. CDR3 nucleotide sequence: TGTGCCAGCAGCCAAGGAGTATCGGAGACCCAGTACTTC. Protein product: CASSQGVSETQYF.

This clone was recorded a few times. CDR3 amino acids: CASSLEQPDNSPLHF. CDR3 nucleotide sequence: TGCGCCAGCAGCTTGGAACAGCCAGATAATTCACCCCTCCACTTT. V and J are TRBV5-1 and TRBJ1-6; D gene ambiguous. CDR1 and CDR2 from the germline V gene are SGHRS and YFSETQ. The V gene lost 0 bases and the J gene lost 5 bases, with 9 bases spanning the gap. The CDR3 consists of 15 residues.

CDR3 loop: CAIRPLVGSSSYNEQFF. The CDR3 region has the DNA TGTGCCATCAGGCCCCTCGTAGGGTCGAGCTCCTACAATGAGCAGTTCTTC. V and J are TRBV10-3 and TRBJ2-1; no firm D call. Germline CDR1 reads ENHRY; CDR2 reads SYGVKD. The CDR3 has 17 residues. V dropped 6 bases and J dropped 0 bases, with 18 bases sitting between them.

The rearrangement links TRBV7-2 to TRBJ2-2, with D tentatively TRBD2 (5 bases). The CDR3 length is 14 residues. Per germline, CDR1 SGHTA and CDR2 FQGNSA. Deletions cut 3 bases from V and 3 bases from J, with 8 bases between. CDR3 loop: CASSFGGYTGELFF. DNA for the CDR3: TGTGCCAGCAGCTTCGGCGGGTACACCGGGGAGCTGTTTTTT.